This T cell receptor beta chain derives from a study of control samples from healthy donors and cancer patients. TCRdb's table, derived via immunoSEQ multiplex PCR, lists solely in-frame clones and lacks some. The sample lists approximately 160,000 clones, 75% to 95% occurring once. The V end lost 5 bases, the J end lost 6 bases, and 20 bases lay between the germline ends. The CDR3 contains 15 residues. The germline V gene has CDR1 SNHLY and CDR2 FYNNEI. The TCR sequence derives from a woman aged 40 to 55 in good health. The sample taken for sequencing was blood. The V call is TRBV2, the J call TRBJ2-7, with D unclear. The CDR3 here is CASSYDPHGDGEQYF. The CDR3 nucleotides are TGTGCCAGCAGTTATGACCCCCACGGAGATGGCGAGCAGTACTTC.